This TCR beta chain was observed in a study of blood T cell repertoires in COVID-19. Repertoires were generated with immunoSEQ multiplex PCR, while TCRdb's copy carries only in-frame clones and drops some. Here the sample spans some 150,000 clones, around 90% being singletons. The receptor was isolated from an older woman with active or convalescent COVID-19. Sample: peripheral blood.

In nucleotides, the CDR3 is TGTGCCAGCAGTTCTTCCGGGACAGCCTTGAGGAAGAAACTGTTTTTT. Its protein product is CASSSSGTALRKKLFF. The rearrangement uses TRBV28 and TRBJ1-4, with 7 bases fitting TRBD1. CDR3 size: 16 residues. Germline V gene lookup returns CDR1 MDHEN and CDR2 SYDVKM. The trim removed 4 bases at V and 11 bases at J, leaving 16 bases unmatched.